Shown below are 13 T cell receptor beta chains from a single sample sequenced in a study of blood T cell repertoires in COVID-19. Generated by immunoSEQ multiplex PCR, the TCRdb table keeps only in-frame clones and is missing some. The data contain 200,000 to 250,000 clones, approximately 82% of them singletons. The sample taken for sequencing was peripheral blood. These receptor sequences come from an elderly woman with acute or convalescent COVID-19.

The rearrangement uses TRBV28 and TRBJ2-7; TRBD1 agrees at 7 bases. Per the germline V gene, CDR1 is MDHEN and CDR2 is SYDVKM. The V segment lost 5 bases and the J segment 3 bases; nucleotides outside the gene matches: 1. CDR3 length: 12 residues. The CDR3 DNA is TGTGCCAGCAGTAGGACAGGCTACGAGCAGTACTTC. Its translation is CASSRTGYEQYF.

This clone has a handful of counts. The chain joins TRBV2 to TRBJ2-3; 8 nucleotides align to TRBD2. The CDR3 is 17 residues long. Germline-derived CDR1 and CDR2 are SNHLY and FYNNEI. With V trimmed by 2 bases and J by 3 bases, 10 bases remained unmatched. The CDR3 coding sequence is TGTGCCAGCAGTGAAACAGAGGTAGCGGGGTTGACAGATACGCAGTATTTT. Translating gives CASSETEVAGLTDTQYF. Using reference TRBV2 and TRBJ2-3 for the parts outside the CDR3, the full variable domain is EPEVTQTPSHQVTQMGQEVILRCVPISNHLYFYWYRQILGQKVEFLVSFYNNEISEKSEIFDDQFSVERPDGSNFTLKIRSTKLEDSAMYFCASSETEVAGLTDTQYFGPGTRLTVL.

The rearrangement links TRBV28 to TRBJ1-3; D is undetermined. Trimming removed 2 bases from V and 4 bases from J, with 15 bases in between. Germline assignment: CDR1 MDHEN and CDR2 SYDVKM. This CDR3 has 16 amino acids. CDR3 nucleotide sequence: TGTGCCAGCAGTTTAGGTTTTCTGGGCCAGGGAAACACCATATATTTT. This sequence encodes CASSLGFLGQGNTIYF.

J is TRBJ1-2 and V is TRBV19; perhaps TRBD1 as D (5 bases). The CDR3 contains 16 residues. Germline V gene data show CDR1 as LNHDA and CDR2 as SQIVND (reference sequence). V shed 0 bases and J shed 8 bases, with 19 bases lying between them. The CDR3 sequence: CASSIEGVLRTFGYTF. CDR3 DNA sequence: TGTGCCAGTAGTATAGAAGGGGTTTTAAGGACGTTCGGCTACACCTTC.

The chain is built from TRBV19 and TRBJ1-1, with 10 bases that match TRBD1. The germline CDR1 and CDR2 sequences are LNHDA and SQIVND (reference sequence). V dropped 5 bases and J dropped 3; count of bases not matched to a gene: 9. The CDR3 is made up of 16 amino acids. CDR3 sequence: CASSDTGTGADTEAFF. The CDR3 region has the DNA TGTGCCAGTAGTGACACCGGGACAGGGGCGGACACTGAAGCTTTCTTT.

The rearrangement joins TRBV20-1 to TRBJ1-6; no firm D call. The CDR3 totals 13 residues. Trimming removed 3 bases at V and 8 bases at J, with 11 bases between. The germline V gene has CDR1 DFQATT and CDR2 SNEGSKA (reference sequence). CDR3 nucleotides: TGCAGTGCTAGTGGCCCGCGGGATTCACCCCTCCACTTT. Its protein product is CSASGPRDSPLHF.

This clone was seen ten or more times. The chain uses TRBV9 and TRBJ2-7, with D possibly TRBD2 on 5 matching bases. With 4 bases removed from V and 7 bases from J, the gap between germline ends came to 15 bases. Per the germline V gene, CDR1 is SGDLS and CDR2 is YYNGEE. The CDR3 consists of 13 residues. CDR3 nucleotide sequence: TGTGCCAGCAGCCCGCCGTCCTTAGCGGAGCAGTACTTC. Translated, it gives CASSPPSLAEQYF.

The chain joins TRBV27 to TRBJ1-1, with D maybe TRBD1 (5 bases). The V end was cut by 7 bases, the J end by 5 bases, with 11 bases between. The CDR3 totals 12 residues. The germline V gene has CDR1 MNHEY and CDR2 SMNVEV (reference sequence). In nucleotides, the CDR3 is TGTGCCAGCAAGCGCGGGGGAACTGAAGCTTTCTTT. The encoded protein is CASKRGGTEAFF.

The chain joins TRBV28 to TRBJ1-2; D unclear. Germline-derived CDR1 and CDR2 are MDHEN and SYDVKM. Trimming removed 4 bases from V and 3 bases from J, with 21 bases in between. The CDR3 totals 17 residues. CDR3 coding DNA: TGTGCCAGCAGTTCCGCAGGACTGAGCTCCCAGTACTATGGCTACACCTTC. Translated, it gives CASSSAGLSSQYYGYTF.

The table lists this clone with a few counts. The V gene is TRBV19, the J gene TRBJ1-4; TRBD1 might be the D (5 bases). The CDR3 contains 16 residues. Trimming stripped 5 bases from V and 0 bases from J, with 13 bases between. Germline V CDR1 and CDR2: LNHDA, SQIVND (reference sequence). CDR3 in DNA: TGTGCCAGTAGTCTTGGGGGAGGTGCAACTAATGAAAAACTGTTTTTT. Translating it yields CASSLGGGATNEKLFF.

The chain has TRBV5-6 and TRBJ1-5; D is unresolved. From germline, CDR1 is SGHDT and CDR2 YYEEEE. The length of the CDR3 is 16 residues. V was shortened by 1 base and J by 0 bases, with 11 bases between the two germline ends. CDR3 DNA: TGTGCCAGCAGCTTGATGGGAGCTTATAGCAATCAGCCCCAGCATTTT. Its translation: CASSLMGAYSNQPQHF.

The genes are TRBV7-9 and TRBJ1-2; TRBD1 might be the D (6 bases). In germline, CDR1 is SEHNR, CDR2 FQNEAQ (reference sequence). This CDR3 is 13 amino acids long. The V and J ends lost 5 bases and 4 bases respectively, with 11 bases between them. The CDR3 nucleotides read TGTGCCAGCAGCCCCACAGGGCTCTATGGCTACACCTTC. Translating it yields CASSPTGLYGYTF. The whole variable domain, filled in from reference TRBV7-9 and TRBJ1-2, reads DTGVSQNPRHKITKRGQNVTFRCDPISEHNRLYWYRQTLGQGPEFLTYFQNEAQLEKSRLLSDRFSAERPKGSFSTLEIQRTEQGDSAMYLCASSPTGLYGYTFGSGTRLTVV.

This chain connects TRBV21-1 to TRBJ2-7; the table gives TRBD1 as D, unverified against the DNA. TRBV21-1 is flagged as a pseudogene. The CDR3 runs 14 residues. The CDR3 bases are TGTGCCAGCAGCAAAGCGGCAGGGGGAGGCGAGCAGTACTTC. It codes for CASSKAAGGGEQYF.